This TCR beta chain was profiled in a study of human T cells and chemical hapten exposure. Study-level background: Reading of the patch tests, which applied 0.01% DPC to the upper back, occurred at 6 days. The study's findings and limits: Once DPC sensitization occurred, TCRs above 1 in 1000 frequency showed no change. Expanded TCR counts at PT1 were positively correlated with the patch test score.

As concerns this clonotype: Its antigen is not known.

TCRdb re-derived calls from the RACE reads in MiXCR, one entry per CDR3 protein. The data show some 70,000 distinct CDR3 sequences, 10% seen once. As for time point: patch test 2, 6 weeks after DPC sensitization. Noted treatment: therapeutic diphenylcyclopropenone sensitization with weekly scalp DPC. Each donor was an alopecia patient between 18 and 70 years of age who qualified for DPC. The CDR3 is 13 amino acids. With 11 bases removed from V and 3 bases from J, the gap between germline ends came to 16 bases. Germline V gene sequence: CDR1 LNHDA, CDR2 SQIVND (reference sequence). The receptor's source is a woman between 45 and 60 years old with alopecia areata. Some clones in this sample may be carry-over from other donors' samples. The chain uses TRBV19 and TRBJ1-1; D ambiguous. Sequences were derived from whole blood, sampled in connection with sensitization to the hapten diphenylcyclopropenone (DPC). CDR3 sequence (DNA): TGTGCCTCCCAAGTCGGCCGGTACACTGAAGCTTTCTTT. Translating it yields CASQVGRYTEAFF.